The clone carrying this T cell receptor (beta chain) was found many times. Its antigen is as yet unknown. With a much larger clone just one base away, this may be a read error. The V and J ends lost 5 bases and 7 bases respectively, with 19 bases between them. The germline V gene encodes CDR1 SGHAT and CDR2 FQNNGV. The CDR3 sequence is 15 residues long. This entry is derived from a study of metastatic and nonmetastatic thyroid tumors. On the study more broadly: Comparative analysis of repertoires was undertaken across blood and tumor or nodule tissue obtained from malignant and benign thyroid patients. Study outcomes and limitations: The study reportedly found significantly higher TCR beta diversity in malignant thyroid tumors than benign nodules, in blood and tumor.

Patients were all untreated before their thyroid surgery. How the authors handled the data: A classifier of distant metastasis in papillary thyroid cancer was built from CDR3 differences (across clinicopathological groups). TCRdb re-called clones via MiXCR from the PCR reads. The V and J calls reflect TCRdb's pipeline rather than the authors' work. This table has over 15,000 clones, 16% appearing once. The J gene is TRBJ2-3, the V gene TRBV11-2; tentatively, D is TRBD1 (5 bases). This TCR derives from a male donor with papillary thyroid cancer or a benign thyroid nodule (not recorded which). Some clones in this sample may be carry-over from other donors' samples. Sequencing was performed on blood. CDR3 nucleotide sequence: TGTGCCAGCAGCCGACAGTTGTCTCCGGAGAATACGCAGTATTTT. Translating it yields CASSRQLSPENTQYF.